This T cell receptor (beta chain) was captured by sequencing in a study of blood T cell repertoires in COVID-19. The overall study: Donors in the United States, Italy and Spain gave samples during acute or convalescent COVID-19. PBMCs, B-cell-depleted T cells, or T cells provided the cDNA or gDNA that made up the material.

In the original processing: Amplification of reference gene primers was used by the study to estimate nucleated cell counts. Assay: immunoSEQ multiplex PCR; the TCRdb copy retains only in-frame clones and omits some. V and J calls and clone size are copied from that table; D and trimming were computed from the DNA. The repertoire includes 99,000 or so clones, under 80% of them detected once, and 15% to 20% sits in the top ten. The sample consisted of peripheral blood. This clonotype was sampled from a woman between 65 and 79 years old with acute or convalescent COVID-19.

The CDR3 DNA sequence: TGTGCCAGCAGCAATTGGAGGACAGATGGCTACACCTTC. It encodes CASSNWRTDGYTF. The V gene is TRBV21-1, the J gene TRBJ1-2; no DNA check was done on the table's D call, TRBD1. TRBV21-1 is assigned pseudogene status. This CDR3 has 13 residues.